This passage covers 17 T cell receptor beta chains from one sample sequenced in a study of blood T cell repertoires in COVID-19. The repertoire was sequenced with immunoSEQ multiplex PCR; TCRdb's copy has only in-frame clones and lacks some. The sample yields 100,000 to 120,000 clones, roughly 85% seen once. Sample: peripheral blood. Every receptor here comes from a human donor in a cohort sampled during active COVID-19.

The chain recombines TRBV2 with TRBJ1-1; unclear D gene. The V gene's germline CDR1 is SNHLY and CDR2 FYNNEI. The ends were cut back, 3 bases at V and 3 bases at J, with 8 bases in the middle. This CDR3 has 13 amino acids. CDR3 nucleotides: TGTGCCAGCAGTGATCTCCGGTACACTGAAGCTTTCTTT. Amino acid sequence: CASSDLRYTEAFF.

The rearrangement uses TRBV7-9 and TRBJ1-1, with D unresolved. The germline V gene encodes CDR1 SEHNR and CDR2 FQNEAQ (reference sequence). V was trimmed by 1 base and J by 3 bases, leaving 9 bases between them. This CDR3 region has 14 residues. CDR3 sequence: CASSLEWEYTEAFF. The CDR3 region has the DNA TGTGCCAGCAGCTTAGAGTGGGAGTACACTGAAGCTTTCTTT.

The chain employs TRBV20-1 and TRBJ2-7; no firm D call. The CDR3 totals 11 residues. Trimming pared 2 bases from V and 0 bases from J, leaving 2 bases between. Germline V gene data show CDR1 as DFQATT and CDR2 as SNEGSKA (reference sequence). CDR3 nucleotide sequence: TGCAGTGCTAGACTCTCCTACGAGCAGTACTTC. It codes for CSARLSYEQYF.

The chain has TRBV6-5 and TRBJ1-6; a possible D gene is TRBD1 (6 bases). The V and J ends lost 6 bases and 9 bases respectively, with 15 bases between them. The CDR3 has 14 residues. Germline lookup yields CDR1 MNHEY and CDR2 SVGAGI. CDR3 DNA sequence: TGTGCCAGCAGCGGCCGACAGGCCGTTTCACCCCTCCACTTT. It translates to CASSGRQAVSPLHF.

This chain connects TRBV10-2 to TRBJ1-2; 8 bases agree with TRBD1. This CDR3 is built from 16 residues. V trimming: 6 bases; J trimming: 2 bases; junction bases outside the gene matches: 11. The V gene's germline CDR1 is WSHSY and CDR2 SAAADI. This chain's CDR3 is CASRDRGGEKNYGYTF. The DNA for the CDR3 is TGCGCCAGCAGAGACAGGGGCGGTGAAAAGAACTATGGCTACACCTTC.

The chain employs TRBV3-1 (or the pseudogene TRBV3-2) and TRBJ2-1; D gene ambiguous. This CDR3 has 13 amino acids. The germline gives CDR1 LGHDT, CDR2 YNNKEL (reference sequence). Trimming took 6 bases from V and 12 from J, leaving 18 bases between them. CDR3 sequence (DNA): TGTGCCAGCAGATCAACCGTCGGGTCGGGGCAGTTCTTC. Translated: CASRSTVGSGQFF.

The rearrangement joins TRBV7-2 to TRBJ1-5; no firm D call. This CDR3 has 12 amino acids. Looked up from germline, CDR1 is SGHTA and CDR2 is FQGNSA. The ends were cut back, 1 base at V and 7 bases at J, with 5 bases in the middle. The chain's CDR3 is CASSLDLQPQHF. The CDR3 DNA follows: TGTGCCAGCAGCTTAGATTTACAGCCCCAGCATTTT.

This clone was detected a few times. The chain carries TRBV28 and TRBJ2-3; 7 bases line up with TRBD2. The CDR3 loop spans 17 amino acids. With 6 bases clipped from V and 1 base from J, the junction kept 13 bases outside the gene matches. Germline CDR1 MDHEN, CDR2 SYDVKM. This chain's CDR3 is CASRTSDGSPGTDTQYF. The CDR3 DNA is TGTGCCAGCAGAACTAGCGATGGATCTCCGGGCACAGATACGCAGTATTTT.

The V call is TRBV30, the J call TRBJ1-2; D call uncertain. Trimming cost V 4 bases and J 8 bases, with 14 bases left between them. The CDR3 length is 12 residues. In germline, CDR1 is GTSNPN, CDR2 SVGIG (reference sequence). The CDR3 DNA is TGTGCCTGGAACCCTCCGCTCGCGGGCTACACCTTC. It translates to CAWNPPLAGYTF.

In its sample, this clone was seen a few times. V usage is TRBV30 and J usage is TRBJ2-2; D is uncertain. Per the germline V gene, CDR1 is GTSNPN and CDR2 is SVGIG (reference sequence). Trimming took 3 bases from V and 4 from J, leaving 6 bases between them. The CDR3 covers 12 residues. The CDR3 region has the DNA TGTGCCTGGAGATGGGCCACCGGGGAGCTGTTTTTT. Amino acid sequence: CAWRWATGELFF. The whole variable domain, filled in from reference TRBV30 and TRBJ2-2, reads SQTIHQWPATLVQPVGSPLSLECTVEGTSNPNLYWYRQAAGRGLQLLFYSVGIGQISSEVPQNLSASRPQDRQFILSSKKLLLSDSGFYLCAWRWATGELFFGEGSRLTVL.

The V call is TRBV27, the J call TRBJ2-1; D is perhaps TRBD2 (6 bases). The CDR3 runs to 16 residues. Trimming left V 5 bases short and J 7 bases short, with 21 bases between. Germline lookup yields CDR1 MNHEY and CDR2 SMNVEV (reference sequence). CDR3 loop: CASSPLWREAGNEQFF. As DNA, the CDR3 is TGTGCCAGCAGTCCCCTTTGGAGGGAGGCGGGTAATGAGCAGTTCTTC.

J is TRBJ2-5 and V is TRBV3-1 (or the pseudogene TRBV3-2); 11 bases align to TRBD2. This CDR3 has 17 residues. The V and J ends lost 0 bases and 2 bases, in that order; junction bases with no gene match: 5. CDR1 is LGHDT, CDR2 YNNKEL, per germline (reference sequence). The CDR3 DNA is TGTGCCAGCAGCCAAGACCCCTGGACTAGCGGGCAAGAGACCCAGTACTTC. Translation gives CASSQDPWTSGQETQYF.

The rearrangement uses TRBV7-2 and TRBJ2-5; 9 positions match TRBD1. With 6 bases clipped from V and 4 bases from J, the junction kept 18 bases outside the gene matches. The germline gives CDR1 SGHTA, CDR2 FQGNSA. This CDR3 contains 18 residues. CDR3 region: CASSQGQGRSLIVETQYF. The CDR3 DNA reads as TGTGCCAGCAGTCAGGGACAGGGACGGAGTCTCATAGTAGAGACCCAGTACTTC.

The chain recombines TRBV7-2 with TRBJ1-1; D gene ambiguous. Per germline, CDR1 SGHTA and CDR2 FQGNSA. This CDR3 region has 13 residues. V lost 3 bases, J lost 0 bases, and 5 bases lay in between. The CDR3 region has the DNA TGTGCCAGCAGCTTCCAGTTGAACACTGAAGCTTTCTTT. Protein sequence: CASSFQLNTEAFF.

This chain joins TRBV11-2 and TRBJ2-5, with 9 bases lining up with TRBD2. The CDR3 is 16 amino acids. The germline CDR1 and CDR2 sequences are SGHAT and FQNNGV. V lost 3 bases and J lost 1; bases outside the gene matches: 6. The CDR3 is CASSFNSGSRQETQYF. CDR3 DNA: TGTGCCAGCAGCTTTAATAGCGGGAGTCGCCAAGAGACCCAGTACTTC.

This clone was detected once. The chain employs TRBV9 and TRBJ1-3; D is unresolved. V lost 0 bases, J lost 0 bases, and 13 bases lay in between. The CDR3 spans 17 residues. Germline-derived CDR1 and CDR2 are SGDLS and YYNGEE. In DNA form, the CDR3 reads TGTGCCAGCAGCGTAGGTGTAGCGCGGCCCTCTGGAAACACCATATATTTT. It translates to CASSVGVARPSGNTIYF.

The chain uses TRBV30 and TRBJ1-1; D unclear. V was shortened by 2 bases and J by 3 bases, with 13 bases between the two germline ends. Germline V gene lookup returns CDR1 GTSNPN and CDR2 SVGIG (reference sequence). The CDR3 sequence is 14 residues long. CDR3 sequence: CAWSTTGIHTEAFF. The DNA for the CDR3 is TGTGCCTGGAGTACAACCGGGATCCACACTGAAGCTTTCTTT.